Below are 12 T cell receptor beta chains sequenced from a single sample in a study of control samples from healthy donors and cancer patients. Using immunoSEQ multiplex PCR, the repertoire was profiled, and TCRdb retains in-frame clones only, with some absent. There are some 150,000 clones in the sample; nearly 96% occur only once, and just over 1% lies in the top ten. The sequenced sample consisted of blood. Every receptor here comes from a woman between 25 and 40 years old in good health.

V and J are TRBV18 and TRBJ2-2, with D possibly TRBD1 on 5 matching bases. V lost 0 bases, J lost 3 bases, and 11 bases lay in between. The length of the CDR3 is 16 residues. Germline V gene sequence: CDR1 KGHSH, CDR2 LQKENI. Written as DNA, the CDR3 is TGTGCCAGCTCACCACCGATGGGGCACGACACCGGGGAGCTGTTTTTT. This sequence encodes CASSPPMGHDTGELFF.

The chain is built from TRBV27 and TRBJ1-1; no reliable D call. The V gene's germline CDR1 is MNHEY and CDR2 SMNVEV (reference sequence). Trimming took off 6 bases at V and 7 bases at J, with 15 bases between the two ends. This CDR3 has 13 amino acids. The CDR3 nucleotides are TGTGCCAGCAGCAACGCCATTGGACGTGAAGCTTTCTTT. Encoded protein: CASSNAIGREAFF.

This CDR3 is CASSSQLAGPSPSYEQYF. CDR3 in DNA: TGTGCCAGCAGCTCGCAACTAGCGGGACCATCTCCTTCCTACGAGCAGTACTTC. This chain links TRBV7-8 with TRBJ2-7, with TRBD2 identical over 10 bases. The V and J ends lost 4 bases and 1 base, in that order; junction bases with no gene match: 13. Germline V gives CDR1 SGHVS, CDR2 FQNEAQ. The CDR3 sequence is 18 residues long.

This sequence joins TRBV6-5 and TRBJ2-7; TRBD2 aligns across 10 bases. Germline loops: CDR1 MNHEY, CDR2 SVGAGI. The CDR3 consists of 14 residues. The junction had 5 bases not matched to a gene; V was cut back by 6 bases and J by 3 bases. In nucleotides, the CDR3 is TGTGCCAGCAGACAGGGACTAGCGAACTACGAGCAGTACTTC. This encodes CASRQGLANYEQYF.

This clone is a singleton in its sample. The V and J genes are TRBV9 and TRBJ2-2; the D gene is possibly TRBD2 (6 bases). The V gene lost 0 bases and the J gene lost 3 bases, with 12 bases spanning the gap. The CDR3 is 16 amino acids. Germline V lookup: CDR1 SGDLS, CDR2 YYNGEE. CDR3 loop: CASSVANGGDTGELFF. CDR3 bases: TGTGCCAGCAGCGTAGCGAACGGAGGGGACACCGGGGAGCTGTTTTTT.

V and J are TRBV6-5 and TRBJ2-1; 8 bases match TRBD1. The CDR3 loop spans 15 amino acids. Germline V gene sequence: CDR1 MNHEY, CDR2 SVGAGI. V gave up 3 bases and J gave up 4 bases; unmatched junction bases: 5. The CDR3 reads CASSYGQGRYNEQFF. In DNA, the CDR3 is TGTGCCAGCAGTTATGGACAGGGACGGTACAATGAGCAGTTCTTC.

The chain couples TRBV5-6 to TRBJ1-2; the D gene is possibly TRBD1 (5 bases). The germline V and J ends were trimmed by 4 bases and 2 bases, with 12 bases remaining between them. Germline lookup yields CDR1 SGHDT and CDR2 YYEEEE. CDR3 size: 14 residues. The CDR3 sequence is CASSPRQLNYGYTF. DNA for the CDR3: TGTGCCAGCAGCCCGCGACAGCTCAACTATGGCTACACCTTC. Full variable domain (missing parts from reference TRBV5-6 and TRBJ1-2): DAGVTQSPTHLIKTRGQQVTLRCSPKSGHDTVSWYQQALGQGPQFIFQYYEEEERQRGNFPDRFSGHQFPNYSSELNVNALLLGDSALYLCASSPRQLNYGYTFGSGTRLTVV.

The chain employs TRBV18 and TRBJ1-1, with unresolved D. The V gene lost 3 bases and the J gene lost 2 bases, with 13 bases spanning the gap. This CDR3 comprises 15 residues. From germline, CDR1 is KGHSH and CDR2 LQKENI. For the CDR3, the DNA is TGTGCCAGCTCACCTGCTTTGTCAGCCAACACTGAAGCTTTCTTT. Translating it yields CASSPALSANTEAFF. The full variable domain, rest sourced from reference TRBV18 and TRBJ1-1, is NAGVMQNPRHLVRRRGQEARLRCSPMKGHSHVYWYRQLPEEGLKFMVYLQKENIIDESGMPKERFSAEFPKEGPSILRIQQVVRGDSAAYFCASSPALSANTEAFFGQGTRLTVV.

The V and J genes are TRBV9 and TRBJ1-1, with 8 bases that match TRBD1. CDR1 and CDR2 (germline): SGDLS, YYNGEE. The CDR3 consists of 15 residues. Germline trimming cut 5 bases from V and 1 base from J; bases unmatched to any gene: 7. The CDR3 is CASSPGTGQNTEAFF. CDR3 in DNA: TGTGCCAGCAGTCCCGGGACAGGACAGAACACTGAAGCTTTCTTT.

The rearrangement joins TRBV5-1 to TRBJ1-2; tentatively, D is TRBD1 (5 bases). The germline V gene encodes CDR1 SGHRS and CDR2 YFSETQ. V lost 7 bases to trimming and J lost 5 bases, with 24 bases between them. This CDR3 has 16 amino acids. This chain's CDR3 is CASSISGTGVQYGYTF. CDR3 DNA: TGCGCCAGCTCCATATCTGGGACGGGGGTTCAGTATGGCTACACCTTC.

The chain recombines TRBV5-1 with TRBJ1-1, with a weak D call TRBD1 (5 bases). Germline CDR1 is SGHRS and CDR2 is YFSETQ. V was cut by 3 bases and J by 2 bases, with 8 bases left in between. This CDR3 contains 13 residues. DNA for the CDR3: TGCGCCAGCAGCTGGGGGATTAACACTGAAGCTTTCTTT. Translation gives CASSWGINTEAFF. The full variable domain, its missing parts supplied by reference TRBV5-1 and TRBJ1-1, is KAGVTQTPRYLIKTRGQQVTLSCSPISGHRSVSWYQQTPGQGLQFLFEYFSETQRNKGNFPGRFSGRQFSNSRSEMNVSTLELGDSALYLCASSWGINTEAFFGQGTRLTVV.

The CDR3 reads CASSTAYEQYF. The CDR3 nucleotides read TGTGCCAGCAGTACAGCCTACGAGCAGTACTTC. This chain uses TRBV2 with TRBJ2-7; D gene unclear. The CDR3 runs 11 residues. The germline V gene has CDR1 SNHLY and CDR2 FYNNEI. V lost 5 bases, J lost 2 bases, and 4 bases lay in between.